Below are 7 T cell receptor beta chains sequenced from a single sample in a study of OX40 agonist ivuxolimab in advanced cancers. Library preparation was by the immunoSEQ multiplex PCR assay. TCRdb carries this immuneACCESS record with in-frame sequences only. Its versions omit some clonotypes, under half of them owing to an unresolved V gene in the studies checked, with the rest unexplained. The sample yields some 70,000 clones; roughly 90% were counted once. The ten top clones hold 2.8% of the sample. Sequenced material: CD4+ or CD8+ T cells sorted from blood, taken in a trial of the OX40 agonist ivuxolimab. These TCRs come from an adult with an advanced solid tumor such as melanoma, head and neck, liver or kidney cancer.

V usage is TRBV7-2 and J usage is TRBJ2-7, with 7 bases aligning to TRBD2. V gave up 5 bases and J gave up 2 bases; unmatched junction bases: 9. The CDR3 contains 15 residues. Germline V CDR1 and CDR2: SGHTA, FQGNSA. The CDR3 reads CASSQSTAGPYEQYF. In nucleotides, the CDR3 is TGTGCCAGCAGCCAATCCACAGCGGGGCCCTACGAGCAGTACTTC.

This clone was seen more than once but under ten times. The gene calls are TRBV6-5 and TRBJ1-5, with no clear D. Germline V CDR1 and CDR2: MNHEY, SVGAGI. Trimming shortened V by 5 bases and J by 7 bases, and 15 bases separated the two germline ends. This CDR3 comprises 14 residues. The CDR3 loop reads CASSEEVARQPQHF. The CDR3 bases are TGTGCCAGCAGTGAGGAGGTGGCCCGCCAGCCCCAGCATTTT.

The V call is TRBV11-3, the J call TRBJ2-5; TRBD1 matches at 8 bases. The CDR3 runs 15 residues. The J segment lost 2 bases and the V segment lost 1 base, leaving 3 bases of the junction unmatched. Germline V gene data show CDR1 as SGHNT and CDR2 as YENEEA. The CDR3 reads CASSLGQGLQETQYF. The CDR3 bases are TGTGCCAGCAGCTTAGGACAGGGGCTTCAAGAGACCCAGTACTTC.

This clone was recorded only once. The chain recombines TRBV7-2 with TRBJ2-2; 8 bases line up with TRBD2. The CDR3 consists of 14 residues. The germline gives CDR1 SGHTA, CDR2 FQGNSA. Trimming removed 3 bases from V and 5 bases from J; junction bases left unmatched: 2. CDR3 nucleotide sequence: TGTGCCAGCAGCTTCGGGAGGGCGACCGGGGAGCTGTTTTTT. Residues: CASSFGRATGELFF.

The V gene is TRBV7-8, the J gene TRBJ2-7, with TRBD2 matching 8 bases. The germline gives CDR1 SGHVS, CDR2 FQNEAQ. This CDR3 is built from 17 residues. V was clipped by 5 bases and J by 0 bases; unmatched bases: 12. CDR3 nucleotides: TGTGCCAGCAGCCTAAGACCGAGCGGGGGTAGCTCCTACGAGCAGTACTTC. Protein product: CASSLRPSGGSSYEQYF. Full variable domain (outside the CDR3, taken from reference TRBV7-8 and TRBJ2-7): GAGVSQSPRYKVAKRGQDVALRCDPISGHVSLFWYQQALGQGPEFLTYFQNEAQLDKSGLPSDRFFAERPEGSVSTLKIQRTQQEDSAVYLCASSLRPSGGSSYEQYFGPGTRLTVT.

This chain uses TRBV5-1 with TRBJ2-3; D call uncertain. CDR3 length: 12 amino acids. The V end was cut by 1 base, the J end by 6 bases, with 6 bases between. From germline, CDR1 is SGHRS and CDR2 YFSETQ. The CDR3 protein is CASSLSSDTQYF. The CDR3 DNA reads TGCGCCAGCAGCTTGAGTTCCGATACGCAGTATTTT.

The gene calls are TRBV7-9 and TRBJ2-7, with 8 bases aligning to TRBD2. The CDR3 contains 14 residues. The trim removed 5 bases at V and 4 bases at J, leaving 7 bases unmatched. Looked up from germline, CDR1 is SEHNR and CDR2 is FQNEAQ (reference sequence). CDR3: CASSPSGGLYEQYF. The CDR3 nucleotides read TGTGCCAGCAGCCCCAGCGGGGGTCTATACGAGCAGTACTTC.